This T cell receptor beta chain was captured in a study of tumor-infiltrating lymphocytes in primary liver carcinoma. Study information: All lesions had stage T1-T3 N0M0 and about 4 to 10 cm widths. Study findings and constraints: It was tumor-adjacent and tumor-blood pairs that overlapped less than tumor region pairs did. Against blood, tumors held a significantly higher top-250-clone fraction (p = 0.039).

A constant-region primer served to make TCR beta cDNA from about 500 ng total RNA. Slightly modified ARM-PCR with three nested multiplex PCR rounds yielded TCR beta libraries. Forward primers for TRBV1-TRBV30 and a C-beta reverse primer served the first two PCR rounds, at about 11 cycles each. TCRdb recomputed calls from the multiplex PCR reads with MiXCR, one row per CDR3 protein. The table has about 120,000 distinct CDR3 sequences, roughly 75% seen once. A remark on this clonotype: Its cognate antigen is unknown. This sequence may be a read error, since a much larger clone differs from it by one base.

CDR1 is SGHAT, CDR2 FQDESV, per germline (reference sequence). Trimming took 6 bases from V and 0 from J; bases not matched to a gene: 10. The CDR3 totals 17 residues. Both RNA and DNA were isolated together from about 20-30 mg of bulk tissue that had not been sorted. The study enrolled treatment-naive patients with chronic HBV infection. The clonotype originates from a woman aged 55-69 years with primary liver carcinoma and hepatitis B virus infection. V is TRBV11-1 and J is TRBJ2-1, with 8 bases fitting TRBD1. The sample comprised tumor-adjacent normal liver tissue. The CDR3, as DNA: TGTGCCAGCAGATCCCGGGACAGGACTTTCTCCTACAATGAGCAGTTCTTC. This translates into CASRSRDRTFSYNEQFF.